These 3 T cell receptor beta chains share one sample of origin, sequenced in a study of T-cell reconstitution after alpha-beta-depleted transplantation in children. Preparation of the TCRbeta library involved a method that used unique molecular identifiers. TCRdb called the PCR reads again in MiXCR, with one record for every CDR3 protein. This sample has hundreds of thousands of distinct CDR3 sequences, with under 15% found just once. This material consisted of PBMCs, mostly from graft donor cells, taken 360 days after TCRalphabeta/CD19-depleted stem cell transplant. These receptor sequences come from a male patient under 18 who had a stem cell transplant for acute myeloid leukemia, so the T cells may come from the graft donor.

CDR3 protein: CASSYSLAGDQTDTQYF. In DNA form, the CDR3 reads TGTGCCAGCAGTTATAGCTTAGCGGGAGATCAGACAGATACGCAGTATTTT. This sequence joins TRBV6-5 and TRBJ2-3, with TRBD2 matching over 9 bases. The CDR3 is made up of 17 amino acids. CDR1 MNHEY and CDR2 SVGAGI come from the germline V gene. The junction had 10 bases not matched to a gene; V was cut back by 3 bases and J by 3 bases.

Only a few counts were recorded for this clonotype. The DNA for the CDR3 is TGTGCCAGCACCGAAGGGCTAGCGGGGCCGTACGAGCAGTACTTC. Protein product: CASTEGLAGPYEQYF. The V and J genes are TRBV2 and TRBJ2-7, with 9 bases aligning to TRBD2. V lost 7 bases and J lost 4; bases outside the gene matches: 11. The CDR3 length is 15 residues. Germline V CDR1 and CDR2: SNHLY, FYNNEI.

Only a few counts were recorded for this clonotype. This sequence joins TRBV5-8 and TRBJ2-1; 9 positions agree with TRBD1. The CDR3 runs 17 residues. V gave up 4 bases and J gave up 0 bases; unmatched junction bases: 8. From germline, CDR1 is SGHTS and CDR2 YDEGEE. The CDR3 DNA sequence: TGTGCCAGCAGCCGTGGGACAGGGATAAGCTCCTACAATGAGCAGTTCTTC. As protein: CASSRGTGISSYNEQFF.